The 29 T cell receptor beta chains given below trace back to one sample, sequenced in a study of blood T cell repertoires in COVID-19 (TCRdb year 2020). Preparation of the library involved the immunoSEQ multiplex PCR assay. TCRdb limited this immuneACCESS table to in-frame rearrangements with V and J called. A share of clones is missing; checked studies link under half to unresolved V genes, and the rest is unexplained. Present in this sample are about 74,000 clones, about nine tenths of which were seen just once. Jointly, the top ten make up 1.4% to 1.5% of the sample. The specimen was peripheral blood. Source of these receptors: a man in his forties or fifties with acute or convalescent COVID-19.

This clone is a singleton in its sample. The chain joins TRBV28 to TRBJ1-6; 9 bases fit TRBD1. Germline V lookup: CDR1 MDHEN, CDR2 SYDVKM. The CDR3 covers 14 residues. The ends lost 2 bases at V and 14 bases at J; junction bases unmatched: 7. The CDR3 DNA reads as TGTGCCAGCAGTTTAGGGACAGGGCGTTTATCCCTCCACTTT. Translated, it gives CASSLGTGRLSLHF.

J is TRBJ2-1 and V is TRBV20-1; TRBD2 matches 10 bases. The CDR3 loop spans 11 amino acids. V shed 5 bases and J 14 bases; nucleotides not matched to a gene: 6. Germline-derived CDR1 and CDR2 are DFQATT and SNEGSKA (reference sequence). The CDR3 loop is CSAVAGGPEFF. CDR3 DNA sequence: TGCAGTGCTGTAGCGGGAGGTCCTGAGTTCTTC.

Here the CDR3 DNA reads TGTGCCAGCAGCGTAGGCGACACCGGGGAGCTGTTTTTT. It codes for CASSVGDTGELFF. The gene calls are TRBV9 and TRBJ2-2; D unresolved. The V gene's germline CDR1 is SGDLS and CDR2 YYNGEE. V was pared by 0 bases and J by 3 bases, with 3 bases between. The CDR3 loop spans 13 amino acids.

The sample holds one count of this clone. This chain joins TRBV4-2 and TRBJ2-1; D is perhaps TRBD1 (6 bases). The germline CDR1 and CDR2 sequences are LGHNA and YNFKEQ. The CDR3 runs 16 residues. Trimming pared 0 bases from V and 5 bases from J, leaving 14 bases between. The CDR3 loop reads CASSQDLWTVNNEQFF. In DNA form, the CDR3 reads TGTGCCAGCAGCCAAGATCTCTGGACAGTGAACAATGAGCAGTTCTTC.

The J gene is TRBJ2-5, the V gene TRBV2, with TRBD2 identical over 12 bases. The V and J ends lost 7 bases and 0 bases, in that order; junction bases with no gene match: 3. The V gene's germline CDR1 is SNHLY and CDR2 FYNNEI. CDR3 length equals 15 residues. Written as DNA, the CDR3 is TGTGCCAGCAAGACTAGCGGGAGTAACCAAGAGACCCAGTACTTC. Protein: CASKTSGSNQETQYF. Combining the CDR3 with reference TRBV2 and TRBJ2-5 gives the whole variable domain EPEVTQTPSHQVTQMGQEVILRCVPISNHLYFYWYRQILGQKVEFLVSFYNNEISEKSEIFDDQFSVERPDGSNFTLKIRSTKLEDSAMYFCASKTSGSNQETQYFGPGTRLLVL.

This chain uses TRBV19 with TRBJ1-3; D is unclear. Deletions cut 3 bases from V and 2 bases from J, with 5 bases between. This CDR3 spans 13 amino acids. Per germline, CDR1 LNHDA and CDR2 SQIVND (reference sequence). The chain's CDR3 is CASSIDTGNTIYF. The CDR3, as DNA: TGTGCCAGTAGTATCGACACTGGAAACACCATATATTTT.

The gene calls are TRBV2 and TRBJ1-4; 8 positions match TRBD1. Germline V CDR1 and CDR2: SNHLY, FYNNEI. The CDR3 has 17 amino acids. The junction had 20 bases not matched to a gene; V was cut back by 7 bases and J by 10 bases. The CDR3 coding sequence is TGTGCCAGCACGTTGGAAGCAGGGGGCACTGTTGGGGGAAAACTGTTTTTT. Its translation is CASTLEAGGTVGGKLFF.

The rearrangement uses TRBV7-9 and TRBJ2-1; 9 bases agree with TRBD1. After removal of 6 bases from V and 6 bases from J, the junction contained 9 bases not matched to a gene. The CDR3 has 15 residues. Germline V CDR1 and CDR2: SEHNR, FQNEAQ (reference sequence). This CDR3 is CASSFRDRDPNEQFF. CDR3 sequence (DNA): TGTGCCAGCAGTTTCCGGGACAGGGATCCCAATGAGCAGTTCTTC.

The V gene is TRBV29-1, the J gene TRBJ2-1; TRBD2 aligns across 9 bases. Germline CDR1 SQVTM, CDR2 ANQGSEA. CDR3 size: 16 residues. Unmatched junction bases numbered 16, after V lost 4 bases and J lost 9 bases. The CDR3, as DNA: TGCAGCGTTGGGGCTAGCGGGACGTTTGGGGGGCTTGAGCAGTTCTTC. Its protein product is CSVGASGTFGGLEQFF.

The chain uses TRBV7-6 and TRBJ2-6; the D gene is possibly TRBD1 (5 bases). The CDR3 length is 17 residues. Germline CDR1 reads SGHVS; CDR2 reads FNYEAQ. V lost 3 bases, J lost 0 bases, and 12 bases lay in between. CDR3 sequence: CASSFSREGSGANVLTF. The CDR3, as DNA: TGTGCCAGCAGCTTCTCCAGGGAAGGCTCTGGGGCCAACGTCCTGACTTTC.

The chain links TRBV10-3 to TRBJ1-4; 8 nucleotides match TRBD1. Germline CDR1 is ENHRY and CDR2 is SYGVKD. The CDR3 length is 14 residues. J gave up 5 bases and V 6 bases, and 5 bases lay outside the gene matches. The CDR3 bases are TGTGCCATCAGCCCGACAGGGGCCAATGAAAAACTGTTTTTT. Protein sequence: CAISPTGANEKLFF.

This rearrangement joins TRBV5-3 to TRBJ2-7, with 9 nucleotides matching TRBD1. TRBV5-3 is classed as an ORF, of uncertain function. V trimming: 6 bases; J trimming: 7 bases; junction bases outside the gene matches: 17. The CDR3 length is 16 residues. CDR3 region: CARIRVLGTGYREQYF. The DNA of the CDR3 is TGTGCCAGAATCAGAGTTCTAGGGACAGGGTATAGGGAGCAGTACTTC.

This clone was detected only once. The chain joins TRBV14 to TRBJ2-5, with 8 bases identical to TRBD1. Germline CDR1 SGHDN, CDR2 FVKESK. CDR3 length: 15 residues. Losses at the gene ends were 4 bases for V and 1 base for J; bases not matched to a gene: 5. The CDR3: CASSLPGGPQETQYF. CDR3 DNA sequence: TGTGCCAGCAGCCTCCCAGGGGGCCCCCAAGAGACCCAGTACTTC.

This chain uses TRBV5-1 with TRBJ1-6, with 8 bases aligning to TRBD1. Germline V gives CDR1 SGHRS, CDR2 YFSETQ. The CDR3 consists of 13 residues. With 5 bases clipped from V and 10 bases from J, the junction kept 5 bases outside the gene matches. The CDR3 region is CASRGQVESPLHF. CDR3 in DNA: TGCGCCAGCAGGGGACAGGTGGAATCACCCCTCCACTTT.

This rearrangement joins TRBV29-1 to TRBJ1-5; 8 bases match TRBD1. This CDR3 spans 13 amino acids. V lost 6 bases and J lost 6; bases outside the gene matches: 7. The germline V gene has CDR1 SQVTM and CDR2 ANQGSEA. The DNA of the CDR3 is TGCAGCGTGAGGGGACAGGAGGCTCAGCCCCAGCATTTT. Residues: CSVRGQEAQPQHF.

The chain is built from TRBV29-1 and TRBJ2-1; D not certain. V was shortened by 3 bases and J by 6 bases, with 12 bases between the two germline ends. Germline CDR1 SQVTM, CDR2 ANQGSEA. The CDR3 sequence is 13 residues long. CDR3 amino acids: CSVESVRVNEQFF. In DNA, the CDR3 is TGCAGCGTTGAGTCTGTTCGAGTCAATGAGCAGTTCTTC.

V and J are TRBV27 and TRBJ1-3, with TRBD1 as a possible D gene (6 bases). V was trimmed by 4 bases and J by 4 bases, leaving 11 bases between them. Per the germline V gene, CDR1 is MNHEY and CDR2 is SMNVEV (reference sequence). CDR3 length equals 14 residues. The CDR3 reads CASSSAGAGNTIYF. The CDR3, as DNA: TGTGCCAGCAGTTCAGCAGGGGCCGGAAACACCATATATTTT.

This chain links TRBV7-2 with TRBJ2-7; D call uncertain. Between the trimmed V and J ends, which lost 2 bases and 2 bases, there was a span of 10 bases. The CDR3 totals 14 residues. Germline assignment: CDR1 SGHTA and CDR2 FQGNSA. This chain's CDR3 is CASSLTASAYEQYF. In nucleotides, the CDR3 is TGTGCCAGCAGCTTAACTGCCAGCGCCTACGAGCAGTACTTC.

The V and J genes are TRBV6-2 or TRBV6-3 and TRBJ2-2; 11 positions agree with TRBD2. V shed 4 bases, J shed 4 bases, and the junction held 14 bases outside the gene matches. The CDR3 is 19 amino acids. The germline gives CDR1 MNHEY, CDR2 SVGEGT. In DNA form, the CDR3 reads TGTGCCAGCAGTTCCCAACTAGCGGGAGACGTATTGGGCACCGGGGAGCTGTTTTTT. It codes for CASSSQLAGDVLGTGELFF.

This chain uses TRBV28 with TRBJ1-5, with 7 bases matching TRBD1. Trimming cost V 1 base and J 4 bases; bases outside gene matches: 10. This CDR3 contains 17 residues. CDR1 is MDHEN and CDR2 is SYDVKM in the germline V gene. The CDR3 DNA sequence: TGTGCCAGCAGTTTATACCGACAGGGTATACAAAATCAGCCCCAGCATTTT. Its protein product is CASSLYRQGIQNQPQHF.

V usage is TRBV28 and J usage is TRBJ1-4; a possible D gene is TRBD1 (6 bases). This CDR3 has 16 amino acids. The V end was cut by 5 bases, the J end by 3 bases, with 16 bases between. Per germline, CDR1 MDHEN and CDR2 SYDVKM. The CDR3 protein is CASSIRGGVANEKLFF. The CDR3 coding sequence is TGTGCCAGCAGTATCAGGGGTGGGGTAGCTAATGAAAAACTGTTTTTT.

The rearrangement uses TRBV7-6 and TRBJ2-3, with a weak D call TRBD1 (6 bases). V was shortened by 1 base and J by 2 bases, with 13 bases between the two germline ends. The CDR3 is 16 residues long. Germline lookup yields CDR1 SGHVS and CDR2 FNYEAQ. The CDR3 loop reads CASSLVGGAPTDTQYF. As DNA, the CDR3 is TGTGCCAGCAGCTTAGTTGGGGGCGCCCCCACAGATACGCAGTATTTT.

The V gene is TRBV7-2, the J gene TRBJ1-2; 11 bases map to TRBD1. CDR3 length: 16 amino acids. With V trimmed by 5 bases and J by 4 bases, 9 bases remained unmatched. The germline V gene encodes CDR1 SGHTA and CDR2 FQGNSA. CDR3 protein: CASSPDRGRIRYGYTF. The CDR3 region has the DNA TGTGCCAGCAGCCCGGACAGGGGGCGAATTCGCTATGGCTACACCTTC.

V and J are TRBV7-2 and TRBJ2-2; D unresolved. Trimming shortened V by 1 base and J by 8 bases, and 11 bases separated the two germline ends. Germline V gives CDR1 SGHTA, CDR2 FQGNSA. The CDR3 is 14 amino acids. CDR3 protein: CASSLVSRIGELFF. CDR3 coding DNA: TGTGCCAGCAGCTTAGTATCCCGTATAGGGGAGCTGTTTTTT. Full variable domain (missing parts from reference TRBV7-2 and TRBJ2-2): GAGVSQSPSNKVTEKGKDVELRCDPISGHTALYWYRQSLGQGLEFLIYFQGNSAPDKSGLPSDRFSAERTGGSVSTLTIQRTQQEDSAVYLCASSLVSRIGELFFGEGSRLTVL.

This rearrangement joins TRBV28 to TRBJ1-2; D gene ambiguous. The germline gives CDR1 MDHEN, CDR2 SYDVKM. The CDR3 has 14 amino acids. V lost 6 bases, J lost 3 bases, and 14 bases lay in between. The CDR3 sequence is CASRPPSRDYGYTF. The CDR3 DNA is TGTGCCAGCAGACCACCCTCACGGGACTATGGCTACACCTTC.

The rearrangement links TRBV5-1 to TRBJ2-1; TRBD2 matches 11 bases. The junction had 9 bases not matched to a gene; V was cut back by 3 bases and J by 4 bases. Germline CDR1 is SGHRS and CDR2 is YFSETQ. The CDR3 has 17 residues. CDR3 sequence reads: CASSSGVLAGAYNEQFF. The CDR3 bases are TGCGCCAGCAGCTCGGGGGTACTAGCGGGGGCGTACAATGAGCAGTTCTTC.

The V call is TRBV4-1, the J call TRBJ1-6; D uncertain. The V gene lost 0 bases and the J gene lost 7 bases, with 10 bases spanning the gap. This CDR3 has 15 residues. Per the germline V gene, CDR1 is MGHRA and CDR2 is YSYEKL. This chain's CDR3 is CASSQDRQRNSPLHF. Written as DNA, the CDR3 is TGCGCCAGCAGCCAAGATAGGCAGAGGAATTCACCCCTCCACTTT.

The V gene is TRBV3-1 (or the pseudogene TRBV3-2), the J gene TRBJ1-4; TRBD1 agrees at 10 bases. The CDR3 runs 20 residues. J was trimmed by 2 bases and V by 1 base; bases with no gene match: 13. In germline, CDR1 is LGHDT, CDR2 YNNKEL (reference sequence). The CDR3 here is CASSQVYRDRGIVTNEKLFF. The DNA for the CDR3 is TGTGCCAGCAGCCAAGTTTATAGGGACAGGGGAATTGTCACTAATGAAAAACTGTTTTTT.

The chain couples TRBV28 to TRBJ2-3; no reliable D call. The CDR3 is 12 amino acids. The germline gives CDR1 MDHEN, CDR2 SYDVKM. V was cut by 3 bases and J by 3 bases, with 4 bases left in between. As DNA, the CDR3 is TGTGCCAGCAGTTTGCTAACAGATACGCAGTATTTT. It yields the protein CASSLLTDTQYF.